This is a list of T cell receptor beta chains from one sample in a study of shared T cell receptors in the human thymus. The protocol was immunoSEQ multiplex PCR, while the TCRdb copy is restricted to in-frame clones and leaves out a portion. The sample has 600,000 to 900,000 clones, 80% to 90% seen once. The same specimen was also included in a second study, on human thymus T cells.

Sequencing was performed on thymocytes. The source of these receptors is a girl in the first two years of life with a congenital heart defect. The CDR3 runs from the conserved cysteine through the conserved F or W. Each record gives: clone size, D gene, V gene, J gene, CDR3 protein, CDR3 DNA. A D gene is named only where the DNA matches it firmly. Clone sizes are given selectively: once, few, many, or a class where the clone is expanded.

clone_size: once; d_call: -; v_call: TRBV10-3; j_call: TRBJ1-1; cdr3_aa: CAISGCGTGAEAFF; cdr3_nt: TGTGCCATCAGTGGTTGTGGAACAGGAGCTGAAGCTTTCTTT
clone_size: -; d_call: TRBD1; v_call: TRBV4-1; j_call: TRBJ1-2; cdr3_aa: CASSRDRDGYTF; cdr3_nt: TGCGCCAGCAGCAGGGACAGAGATGGCTACACCTTC
clone_size: -; d_call: -; v_call: TRBV15; j_call: TRBJ1-1; cdr3_aa: CATSSDRNTEAFF; cdr3_nt: TGTGCCACCAGCAGCGACAGGAACACTGAAGCTTTCTTT
clone_size: -; d_call: TRBD1; v_call: TRBV2; j_call: TRBJ2-2; cdr3_aa: CASSSGQGATGELFF; cdr3_nt: TGTGCCAGCAGTTCCGGACAGGGGGCCACCGGGGAGCTGTTTTTT
clone_size: once; d_call: -; v_call: TRBV29-1; j_call: TRBJ2-2; cdr3_aa: CSVEDSGNGELFF; cdr3_nt: TGCAGCGTTGAAGATTCAGGGAACGGGGAGCTGTTTTTT
clone_size: -; d_call: TRBD1; v_call: TRBV19; j_call: TRBJ2-5; cdr3_aa: CASSSTLTGGLKTQYF; cdr3_nt: TGTGCCAGTAGTTCTACCCTGACAGGGGGCCTGAAGACCCAGTACTTC
clone_size: -; d_call: -; v_call: TRBV11-2; j_call: TRBJ1-4; cdr3_aa: CASSLPKPNEKLFF; cdr3_nt: TGTGCCAGCAGCCTACCGAAACCTAATGAAAAACTGTTTTTT
clone_size: -; d_call: TRBD1; v_call: TRBV11-1; j_call: TRBJ1-4; cdr3_aa: CASSLDRGPTNEKLFF; cdr3_nt: TGTGCCAGCAGCTTAGACAGGGGTCCAACTAATGAAAAACTGTTTTTT
clone_size: -; d_call: -; v_call: TRBV5-6; j_call: TRBJ2-4; cdr3_aa: CASSLTDRGSSKNIQYF; cdr3_nt: TGTGCCAGCAGCTTGACGGATCGGGGGTCATCCAAAAACATTCAGTACTTC
clone_size: once; d_call: TRBD1; v_call: TRBV9; j_call: TRBJ1-2; cdr3_aa: CASSPPETGAHGYTF; cdr3_nt: TGTGCCAGCAGCCCCCCTGAAACAGGGGCCCATGGCTACACCTTC
clone_size: -; d_call: TRBD2; v_call: TRBV23-1; j_call: TRBJ2-1; cdr3_aa: CAPTLAGPDEQFF; cdr3_nt: TGCGCCCCAACGCTAGCGGGGCCCGATGAGCAGTTCTTC
clone_size: -; d_call: -; v_call: TRBV5-6; j_call: TRBJ1-5; cdr3_aa: CASSFGWQGGQPQHF; cdr3_nt: TGTGCCAGCAGCTTCGGCTGGCAGGGCGGCCAGCCCCAGCATTTT
clone_size: -; d_call: -; v_call: TRBV6-5; j_call: TRBJ2-7; cdr3_aa: CASSYGGAGAYEQYF; cdr3_nt: TGTGCCAGCAGTTATGGGGGGGCAGGAGCCTACGAGCAGTACTTC
clone_size: -; d_call: -; v_call: TRBV19; j_call: TRBJ1-5; cdr3_aa: CASSDRTNQPQHF; cdr3_nt: TGTGCCAGTAGCGACAGGACAAATCAGCCCCAGCATTTT
clone_size: once; d_call: -; v_call: TRBV4-1; j_call: TRBJ1-6; cdr3_aa: CASSQDSGGEGNSPLHF; cdr3_nt: TGCGCCAGCAGCCAAGATTCTGGAGGGGAAGGAAATTCACCCCTCCACTTT
clone_size: once; d_call: -; v_call: TRBV9; j_call: TRBJ1-5; cdr3_aa: CASSVERDTNQPQHF; cdr3_nt: TGTGCCAGCAGCGTAGAGAGGGATACGAATCAGCCCCAGCATTTT
clone_size: -; d_call: TRBD2; v_call: TRBV4-1; j_call: TRBJ2-1; cdr3_aa: CASSLTTSGGAGDEQFF; cdr3_nt: TGCGCCAGCAGCCTGACCACTAGCGGGGGGGCCGGGGATGAGCAGTTCTTC
clone_size: -; d_call: -; v_call: TRBV6-6; j_call: TRBJ2-7; cdr3_aa: CASSYWQASSYEQYF; cdr3_nt: TGTGCCAGCAGTTACTGGCAGGCCTCCTCCTACGAGCAGTACTTC
clone_size: -; d_call: TRBD2; v_call: TRBV5-4; j_call: TRBJ2-5; cdr3_aa: CASSLGVGRGAQQYQETQYF; cdr3_nt: TGTGCCAGCAGCTTGGGAGTGGGGCGGGGGGCCCAACAATACCAAGAGACCCAGTACTTC
clone_size: -; d_call: TRBD2; v_call: TRBV4-1; j_call: TRBJ2-1; cdr3_aa: CASSPRGAPHNEQFF; cdr3_nt: TGCGCCAGCAGCCCGCGGGGGGCCCCTCACAATGAGCAGTTCTTC
clone_size: -; d_call: -; v_call: TRBV5-1; j_call: TRBJ1-1; cdr3_aa: CASSSYSGQQNTEAFF; cdr3_nt: TGCGCCAGCAGCTCCTACTCTGGACAGCAGAACACTGAAGCTTTCTTT
clone_size: few; d_call: TRBD1; v_call: TRBV5-6; j_call: TRBJ2-2; cdr3_aa: CASSWGQGIGTGELFF; cdr3_nt: TGTGCCAGCAGCTGGGGACAGGGGATAGGCACCGGGGAGCTGTTTTTT
clone_size: -; d_call: TRBD1; v_call: TRBV10-3; j_call: TRBJ2-5; cdr3_aa: CAIRKPGQGETQYF; cdr3_nt: TGTGCCATCAGGAAGCCGGGACAGGGAGAGACCCAGTACTTC
clone_size: -; d_call: -; v_call: TRBV6-1; j_call: TRBJ1-1; cdr3_aa: CASRELGGPEGANTEAFF; cdr3_nt: TGTGCCAGCAGGGAACTGGGCGGACCAGAAGGGGCTAACACTGAAGCTTTCTTT
clone_size: -; d_call: -; v_call: TRBV2; j_call: TRBJ2-1; cdr3_aa: CASIRPRPYNEQFF; cdr3_nt: TGTGCCAGCATCCGACCGAGGCCCTACAATGAGCAGTTCTTC
clone_size: -; d_call: TRBD1; v_call: TRBV6-6; j_call: TRBJ2-5; cdr3_aa: CASSYHRGSRETQYF; cdr3_nt: TGTGCCAGCAGTTATCACAGGGGGTCGAGGGAGACCCAGTACTTC
clone_size: -; d_call: -; v_call: TRBV12-5; j_call: TRBJ1-6; cdr3_aa: CASGLVYSSYNSPLHF; cdr3_nt: TGTGCTAGTGGTTTGGTATACAGCTCCTATAATTCACCCCTCCACTTT
clone_size: -; d_call: -; v_call: TRBV30; j_call: TRBJ2-1; cdr3_aa: CAWTGSRSSYNEQFF; cdr3_nt: TGTGCCTGGACAGGTTCAAGAAGCTCCTACAATGAGCAGTTCTTC
clone_size: -; d_call: -; v_call: TRBV25-1; j_call: TRBJ1-2; cdr3_aa: CASSDLIRGGYTF; cdr3_nt: TGTGCCAGCAGTGACCTGATCAGAGGTGGCTACACCTTC
clone_size: -; d_call: TRBD1; v_call: TRBV25-1; j_call: TRBJ1-1; cdr3_aa: CASSVNRTGLNTEAFF; cdr3_nt: TGTGCCAGCAGCGTAAACCGGACAGGGCTGAACACTGAAGCTTTCTTT
clone_size: -; d_call: TRBD1; v_call: TRBV5-4; j_call: TRBJ1-2; cdr3_aa: CASSTGTGSRAGYTF; cdr3_nt: TGTGCCAGCAGTACCGGGACAGGGAGTCGGGCAGGCTACACCTTC
clone_size: -; d_call: TRBD2; v_call: TRBV4-1; j_call: TRBJ2-1; cdr3_aa: CASSHGGSGGMHNEQFF; cdr3_nt: TGCGCCAGCAGCCATGGGGGTAGCGGGGGGATGCACAATGAGCAGTTCTTC
clone_size: few; d_call: TRBD1; v_call: TRBV28; j_call: TRBJ2-5; cdr3_aa: CASSLRDRVLQETQYF; cdr3_nt: TGTGCCAGCAGTTTACGGGACAGAGTTTTACAAGAGACCCAGTACTTC
clone_size: once; d_call: TRBD1; v_call: TRBV2; j_call: TRBJ2-7; cdr3_aa: CASSEGQGAYEQYF; cdr3_nt: TGTGCCAGCAGTGAAGGCCAGGGGGCTTACGAGCAGTACTTC
clone_size: few; d_call: -; v_call: TRBV5-4; j_call: TRBJ1-1; cdr3_aa: CASSLGGPFTEAFF; cdr3_nt: TGTGCCAGCAGCTTGGGTGGGCCCTTCACTGAAGCTTTCTTT
clone_size: -; d_call: -; v_call: TRBV5-1; j_call: TRBJ1-6; cdr3_aa: CASSASLILDRPENSPLHF; cdr3_nt: TGCGCCAGCAGTGCTTCTCTCATCCTGGACAGACCGGAAAATTCACCCCTCCACTTT
clone_size: -; d_call: -; v_call: TRBV9; j_call: TRBJ1-3; cdr3_aa: CASSVSPRGRGNTIYF; cdr3_nt: TGTGCCAGCAGCGTATCCCCGCGGGGGAGAGGAAACACCATATATTTT
clone_size: once; d_call: -; v_call: TRBV18; j_call: TRBJ2-7; cdr3_aa: CASSPTGRERYEQYF; cdr3_nt: TGTGCCAGCTCGCCCACAGGCCGGGAGCGGTACGAGCAGTACTTC
clone_size: few; d_call: -; v_call: TRBV5-1; j_call: TRBJ2-7; cdr3_aa: CASSPHPPGGPRPYEQYF; cdr3_nt: TGCGCCAGCAGCCCCCATCCCCCAGGGGGGCCCCGCCCCTACGAGCAGTACTTC
clone_size: -; d_call: -; v_call: TRBV6-6; j_call: TRBJ1-3; cdr3_aa: CASTGPQDVGNTIYF; cdr3_nt: TGTGCCAGCACCGGTCCCCAGGATGTGGGAAACACCATATATTTT
clone_size: -; d_call: -; v_call: TRBV29-1; j_call: TRBJ1-4; cdr3_aa: CSVVRGEKLFF; cdr3_nt: TGCAGCGTTGTGAGAGGGGAAAAACTGTTTTTT
clone_size: -; d_call: TRBD1; v_call: TRBV7-2; j_call: TRBJ1-3; cdr3_aa: CASSAGTGFSGNTIYF; cdr3_nt: TGTGCCAGCAGCGCCGGGACAGGATTCTCTGGAAACACCATATATTTT
clone_size: -; d_call: TRBD1; v_call: TRBV7-8; j_call: TRBJ1-6; cdr3_aa: CASVFSGTGNNSPLHF; cdr3_nt: TGTGCCAGCGTCTTCTCCGGGACAGGGAATAATTCACCCCTCCACTTT
clone_size: few; d_call: -; v_call: TRBV5-1; j_call: TRBJ2-6; cdr3_aa: CASSLVGLDTGANVLTF; cdr3_nt: TGCGCCAGCAGCTTGGTGGGTTTGGACACTGGGGCCAACGTCCTGACTTTC
clone_size: -; d_call: -; v_call: TRBV5-4; j_call: TRBJ2-7; cdr3_aa: CASSLCPREVCPYEQYF; cdr3_nt: TGTGCCAGCAGCTTGTGTCCCAGGGAGGTCTGTCCCTACGAGCAGTACTTC
clone_size: -; d_call: TRBD1; v_call: TRBV11-2; j_call: TRBJ1-4; cdr3_aa: CASSLGQGAPATNEKLFF; cdr3_nt: TGTGCCAGCAGCCTAGGACAGGGCGCCCCAGCAACTAATGAAAAACTGTTTTTT
clone_size: -; d_call: TRBD1; v_call: TRBV10-3; j_call: TRBJ2-7; cdr3_aa: CAISEGGQGHYEQYF; cdr3_nt: TGTGCCATCAGTGAGGGGGGACAGGGACACTACGAGCAGTACTTC
clone_size: -; d_call: -; v_call: TRBV2; j_call: TRBJ1-2; cdr3_aa: CASKSLGVGYTF; cdr3_nt: TGTGCCAGCAAGAGTTTAGGGGTAGGCTACACCTTC
clone_size: once; d_call: -; v_call: TRBV27; j_call: TRBJ1-6; cdr3_aa: CASSLSYRTLGTSGGLNSPLHF; cdr3_nt: TGTGCCAGCAGTTTATCCTATCGTACCCTGGGGACTTCAGGTGGCCTCAATTCACCCCTCCACTTT
clone_size: -; d_call: TRBD1; v_call: TRBV23-1; j_call: TRBJ2-7; cdr3_aa: CASSPGQGVYEQYF; cdr3_nt: TGCGCCAGCAGTCCGGGACAGGGGGTTTACGAGCAGTACTTC
clone_size: -; d_call: TRBD1; v_call: TRBV25-1; j_call: TRBJ2-7; cdr3_aa: CASSATGGSSYEQYF; cdr3_nt: TGTGCCAGCAGTGCAACAGGGGGAAGTTCCTACGAGCAGTACTTC
clone_size: -; d_call: TRBD1; v_call: TRBV11-2; j_call: TRBJ2-1; cdr3_aa: CASSLKEETGVYNEQFF; cdr3_nt: TGTGCCAGCAGCTTAAAGGAGGAGACAGGGGTATACAATGAGCAGTTCTTC
clone_size: -; d_call: -; v_call: TRBV19; j_call: TRBJ1-5; cdr3_aa: CASSCLEINQPQHF; cdr3_nt: TGTGCCAGTAGTTGCCTGGAGATCAATCAGCCCCAGCATTTT
clone_size: -; d_call: -; v_call: TRBV14; j_call: TRBJ2-7; cdr3_aa: CASSQMRTHGGYEQYF; cdr3_nt: TGTGCCAGCAGCCAAATGAGGACCCATGGAGGCTACGAGCAGTACTTC
clone_size: -; d_call: -; v_call: TRBV5-1; j_call: TRBJ2-5; cdr3_aa: CASSLGEAQETQYF; cdr3_nt: TGCGCCAGCAGCTTGGGTGAGGCCCAAGAGACCCAGTACTTC
clone_size: -; d_call: -; v_call: TRBV5-1; j_call: TRBJ2-5; cdr3_aa: CASSLRGRRIQETQYF; cdr3_nt: TGCGCCAGCAGCTTGAGGGGCAGGCGGATACAAGAGACCCAGTACTTC
clone_size: -; d_call: TRBD1; v_call: TRBV6-5; j_call: TRBJ2-7; cdr3_aa: CASVRLQDRAYEQYF; cdr3_nt: TGTGCCAGCGTTCGTCTACAGGACAGGGCTTACGAGCAGTACTTC
clone_size: -; d_call: -; v_call: TRBV5-1; j_call: TRBJ1-1; cdr3_aa: CASSLTPNRVGTEAFF; cdr3_nt: TGCGCCAGCAGCTTGACTCCCAACAGGGTAGGGACTGAAGCTTTCTTT